This note documents a single TCR beta chain sequence. Its target is not known. The data are from a study of CD8 T cells in ankylosing spondylitis. Study-wide results and caveats: Typical of ankylosing spondylitis blood, it appeared, was a TCR beta motif of eight highly homologous variants. Several of the motif variants were reported before in synovial fluid and blood from reactive arthritis. Researchers reportedly found disease-linked clones significantly enriched in matched ankylosing spondylitis synovial fluid. Relatively scarce in peripheral blood, disease-linked clones were CD8+.

Quantitative molecular-barcoded 5'-RACE generated the TCR beta libraries. TCRdb reprocessed the 5' RACE reads via MiXCR and lists one record per CDR3 protein. The data hold about 340,000 distinct CDR3 sequences, with 7% to 9% observed a single time. CDR1 LNHDA and CDR2 SQIVND come from the germline V gene (reference sequence). This CDR3 is built from 12 residues. V trimming: 4 bases; J trimming: 14 bases; junction bases outside the gene matches: 7. The sequenced sample was blood, either unsorted or a sorted T cell fraction (not recorded which). The TCR sequence derives from a male donor with ankylosing spondylitis. This chain uses TRBV19 with TRBJ1-1, with TRBD1 matching over 10 bases. CDR3 DNA: TGTGCCAGTAGTAAGGGGGACAGGGGCGGCTTCTTT. Amino acids: CASSKGDRGGFF.